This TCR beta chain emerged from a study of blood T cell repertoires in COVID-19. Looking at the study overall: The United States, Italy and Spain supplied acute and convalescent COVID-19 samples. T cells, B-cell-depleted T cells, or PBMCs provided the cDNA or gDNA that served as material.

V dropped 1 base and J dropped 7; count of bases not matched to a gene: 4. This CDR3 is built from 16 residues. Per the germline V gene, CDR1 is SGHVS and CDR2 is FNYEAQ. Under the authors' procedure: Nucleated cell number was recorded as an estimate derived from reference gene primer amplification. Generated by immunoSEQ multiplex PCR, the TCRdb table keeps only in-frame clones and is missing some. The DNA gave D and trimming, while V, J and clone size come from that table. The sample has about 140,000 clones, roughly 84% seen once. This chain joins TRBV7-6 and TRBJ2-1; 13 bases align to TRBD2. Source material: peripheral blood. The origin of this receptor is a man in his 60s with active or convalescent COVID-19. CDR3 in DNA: TGTGCCAGCAGCTTAGGGAGACTAGCGGGAGGTAATGAGCAGTTCTTC. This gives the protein CASSLGRLAGGNEQFF.